The 22 T cell receptor beta chains presented below share a single source sample, sequenced in a study of T cell changes during pregnancy in multiple sclerosis. Using immunoSEQ multiplex PCR, the repertoire was profiled, and TCRdb retains in-frame clones only, with some absent. The data contain approximately 89,000 clones, 94% of them seen just once; the ten biggest clones take up more than 2%. The starting material was peripheral blood, obtained in the third trimester of pregnancy. The receptors come from a female donor with multiple sclerosis, enrolled in a pregnancy study.

The chain links TRBV2 to TRBJ1-1; 7 bases fit TRBD1. With 3 bases clipped from V and 5 bases from J, the junction kept 6 bases outside the gene matches. This CDR3 has 14 amino acids. Germline loops: CDR1 SNHLY, CDR2 FYNNEI. The CDR3 nucleotides read TGTGCCAGCAGTGAGTTGACAGGGACGACTGAAGCTTTCTTT. Amino acids: CASSELTGTTEAFF.

The chain uses TRBV2 and TRBJ1-6; the D gene is possibly TRBD1 (6 bases). The germline V gene encodes CDR1 SNHLY and CDR2 FYNNEI. The CDR3 extends over 13 amino acids. Trimming cost V 8 bases and J 4 bases, with 9 bases left between them. CDR3 region: CASQGQYNSPLHF. DNA of the CDR3: TGTGCCAGCCAAGGACAGTATAATTCACCCCTCCACTTT.

The genes are TRBV19 and TRBJ2-5; 8 nucleotides line up with TRBD2. V dropped 5 bases and J dropped 2; count of bases not matched to a gene: 7. Per the germline V gene, CDR1 is LNHDA and CDR2 is SQIVND (reference sequence). This CDR3 has 15 residues. DNA for the CDR3: TGTGCCAGTAGTTCCGGGGGACTAGATCAAGAGACCCAGTACTTC. Its protein is CASSSGGLDQETQYF.

The chain carries TRBV6-5 and TRBJ2-4; 9 bases are shared with TRBD1. Losses at the gene ends were 6 bases for V and 3 bases for J; bases not matched to a gene: 6. Germline loops: CDR1 MNHEY, CDR2 SVGAGI. This CDR3 has 15 residues. Written as DNA, the CDR3 is TGTGCCAGCAGGCTGACAGGGGGTAGCAAAAACATTCAGTACTTC. This codes for CASRLTGGSKNIQYF.

The rearrangement uses TRBV11-2 and TRBJ1-4; perhaps TRBD1 as D (6 bases). Germline values: CDR1 SGHAT, CDR2 FQNNGV. The ends were cut back, 1 base at V and 3 bases at J, with 12 bases in the middle. The length of the CDR3 is 16 residues. The CDR3 protein is CASSLALGAANEKLFF. The CDR3 DNA reads TGTGCCAGCAGCTTAGCATTGGGGGCGGCTAATGAAAAACTGTTTTTT.

This chain joins TRBV5-6 and TRBJ2-3, with D possibly TRBD1 on 6 matching bases. V lost 5 bases, J lost 3 bases, and 7 bases lay in between. Germline CDR1 reads SGHDT; CDR2 reads YYEEEE. There are 12 residues in the CDR3. The CDR3 is CASSTGTDTQYF. The CDR3 coding sequence is TGTGCCAGCAGTACAGGGACAGATACGCAGTATTTT.

The chain uses TRBV4-1 and TRBJ1-1; 11 bases fit TRBD1. The V segment lost 2 bases and the J segment 4 bases; nucleotides outside the gene matches: 3. The CDR3 totals 15 residues. Germline loops: CDR1 MGHRA, CDR2 YSYEKL. The CDR3 nucleotides are TGCGCCAGCAGCCAACGGGACAGGGGGAGCACTGAAGCTTTCTTT. Its translation is CASSQRDRGSTEAFF.

This rearrangement joins TRBV27 to TRBJ2-7; TRBD2 agrees at 10 bases. Trimming took 2 bases from V and 2 from J; bases not matched to a gene: 3. Germline lookup yields CDR1 MNHEY and CDR2 SMNVEV (reference sequence). The CDR3 has 15 residues. Here the CDR3 reads CASSLGAGGPYEQYF. In nucleotides, the CDR3 is TGTGCCAGCAGTTTAGGAGCGGGGGGGCCCTACGAGCAGTACTTC.

V gene TRBV5-1 combines with J gene TRBJ1-1; perhaps TRBD1 as D (5 bases). Germline lookup yields CDR1 SGHRS and CDR2 YFSETQ. The ends were cut back, 0 bases at V and 7 bases at J, with 19 bases in the middle. The CDR3 extends over 16 amino acids. This CDR3 is CASSLDAAGGMDEAFF. The CDR3 DNA is TGCGCCAGCAGCTTGGACGCCGCGGGGGGTATGGATGAAGCTTTCTTT.

This chain connects TRBV15 to TRBJ1-5; D perhaps matches TRBD1 (6 bases). Germline CDR1 and CDR2: LNHNV and YYDKDF (reference sequence). Trimming removed 3 bases at V and 11 bases at J, with 17 bases between. This CDR3 is 14 amino acids long. The DNA for the CDR3 is TGTGCCACCAGCAGTCTACAAACAGGGCCTTCCCAGCATTTT. This encodes CATSSLQTGPSQHF.

This rearrangement joins TRBV29-1 to TRBJ1-2; D uncertain. The V gene lost 5 bases and the J gene lost 7 bases, with 14 bases spanning the gap. The CDR3 spans 12 residues. Germline V gene data show CDR1 as SQVTM and CDR2 as ANQGSEA. Here the CDR3 reads CSVFEGKAGYTF. CDR3 coding DNA: TGCAGCGTTTTTGAGGGAAAGGCTGGCTACACCTTC. The whole variable domain, filled in from reference TRBV29-1 and TRBJ1-2, reads SAVISQKPSRDICQRGTSLTIQCQVDSQVTMMFWYRQQPGQSLTLIATANQGSEATYESGFVIDKFPISRPNLTFSTLTVSNMSPEDSSIYLCSVFEGKAGYTFGSGTRLTVV.

The V gene is TRBV5-5, the J gene TRBJ2-5; the match to TRBD2 covers 7 bases. This CDR3 region has 17 residues. With 0 bases clipped from V and 1 base from J, the junction kept 9 bases outside the gene matches. Germline V gene data show CDR1 as SGHKS and CDR2 as YYEKEE (reference sequence). CDR3 sequence reads: CASSLGYAGDSQETQYF. The CDR3, as DNA: TGTGCCAGCAGCTTGGGGTACGCGGGGGATAGCCAAGAGACCCAGTACTTC.

This clone was observed a handful of times. V gene TRBV6-1 combines with J gene TRBJ2-1, with 10 bases matching TRBD2. V was pared by 2 bases and J by 3 bases, with 4 bases of the junction left unmatched. Germline CDR1 is MNHNS and CDR2 is SASEGT. The CDR3 loop spans 16 amino acids. For the CDR3, the DNA is TGTGCCAGCAGTGAAAGTAGCGGGGGGATCTACAATGAGCAGTTCTTC. It translates to CASSESSGGIYNEQFF.

This chain connects TRBV9 to TRBJ2-1; 12 positions agree with TRBD2. CDR1 is SGDLS and CDR2 is YYNGEE in the germline V gene. The CDR3 sequence is 14 residues long. Trimming at V came to 4 bases and at J to 12 bases, leaving 8 bases not matched to a gene. The CDR3 loop reads CASSTSGGPYLQFF. In DNA form, the CDR3 reads TGTGCCAGCAGCACTAGCGGGGGGCCCTATCTGCAGTTCTTC.

The V gene is TRBV6-5, the J gene TRBJ1-2; D is perhaps TRBD1 (5 bases). With 0 bases removed from V and 7 bases from J, the gap between germline ends came to 15 bases. Germline V lookup: CDR1 MNHEY, CDR2 SVGAGI. The CDR3 covers 15 residues. This CDR3 is CASSYSGGGVLGYTF. The CDR3 nucleotides read TGTGCCAGCAGTTACTCGGGCGGGGGAGTACTTGGCTACACCTTC.

The chain carries TRBV7-6 and TRBJ2-7; 7 bases match TRBD2. The V segment lost 1 base and the J segment 0 bases; nucleotides outside the gene matches: 3. Germline CDR1 and CDR2: SGHVS and FNYEAQ. This CDR3 has 15 residues. The CDR3: CASSLVGGVSYEQYF. DNA for the CDR3: TGTGCCAGCAGCTTAGTGGGGGGGGTCTCCTACGAGCAGTACTTC. The complete variable domain, with remaining parts taken from reference TRBV7-6 and TRBJ2-7, reads GAGVSQSPRYKVTKRGQDVALRCDPISGHVSLYWYRQALGQGPEFLTYFNYEAQQDKSGLPNDRFSAERPEGSISTLTIQRTEQRDSAMYRCASSLVGGVSYEQYFGPGTRLTVT.

The J gene is TRBJ2-2, the V gene TRBV2; 9 bases match TRBD2. The CDR3 has 14 amino acids. V trimming: 11 bases; J trimming: 3 bases; junction bases outside the gene matches: 7. Germline values: CDR1 SNHLY, CDR2 FYNNEI. As DNA, the CDR3 is TGTGCCCGACAGCGGGGGGAGTACACCGGGGAGCTGTTTTTT. Translation gives CARQRGEYTGELFF.

This chain connects TRBV5-1 to TRBJ2-2, with TRBD1 as a possible D gene (7 bases). Trimming took off 3 bases at V and 4 bases at J, with 16 bases between the two ends. Per the germline V gene, CDR1 is SGHRS and CDR2 is YFSETQ. The CDR3 extends over 16 amino acids. Written as DNA, the CDR3 is TGCGCCAGCAGCTCAGGGGGGTATCCAGGCACCGGGGAGCTGTTTTTT. It encodes CASSSGGYPGTGELFF.

This clone has only a few counts. The chain couples TRBV19 to TRBJ2-7, with 10 bases matching TRBD2. This CDR3 is 16 amino acids long. J was trimmed by 7 bases and V by 4 bases; bases with no gene match: 13. The V gene's germline CDR1 is LNHDA and CDR2 SQIVND (reference sequence). The CDR3 loop is CASSNLAGAAGAEQYF. The CDR3 DNA follows: TGTGCCAGTAGTAACCTAGCGGGGGCCGCGGGGGCGGAGCAGTACTTC.

The V gene is TRBV19, the J gene TRBJ2-7; TRBD1 aligns across 7 bases. The CDR3 contains 14 residues. The germline V gene has CDR1 LNHDA and CDR2 SQIVND (reference sequence). The ends lost 5 bases at V and 3 bases at J; junction bases unmatched: 7. CDR3 residues: CASSLTGQNYEQYF. The DNA of the CDR3 is TGTGCCAGTAGTCTCACGGGACAGAACTACGAGCAGTACTTC.

The gene calls are TRBV9 and TRBJ1-2; D perhaps matches TRBD1 (6 bases). In germline, CDR1 is SGDLS, CDR2 YYNGEE. Deletions cut 0 bases from V and 9 bases from J, with 12 bases between. The CDR3 contains 13 residues. The CDR3 here is CASSVAQTGSYTF. The CDR3 region has the DNA TGTGCCAGCAGCGTAGCCCAAACAGGGAGCTACACCTTC.

This chain connects TRBV5-4 to TRBJ2-5; TRBD1 matches at 8 bases. The CDR3 contains 14 residues. The V and J ends lost 4 bases and 2 bases, in that order; junction bases with no gene match: 4. Germline V gene sequence: CDR1 SGHNT, CDR2 YYREEE (reference sequence). CDR3 coding DNA: TGTGCCAGCAGCGGACAGGGATCGCAAGAGACCCAGTACTTC. It yields the protein CASSGQGSQETQYF.